This T cell receptor beta chain was found in a study of OX40 agonist ivuxolimab in advanced cancers. About the study: The dose-escalation cohort was just under 85% male, with a mean age of about 58 years, ranging about 23 to 79. One patient with hepatocellular carcinoma and two with cutaneous melanoma, three in all, had partial responses. Study-wide results and limits: With doses of 0.1 to 3.0 mg/kg, CD4+ and CD8+ blood T cells had undergone clonal expansion by week 6.

To note about this clone: Its antigen is as yet unknown. One end of the junction varies from germline; a read error may be responsible.

Sequencing used immunoSEQ multiplex PCR; TCRdb keeps in-frame clones, though not all of them. The profile shows approximately 76,000 clones, roughly nine tenths of them singletons. Patients were ruled out by autoimmune disease history or systemic immunosuppression. This receptor was obtained from an adult with an advanced solid tumor such as melanoma, head and neck, liver or kidney cancer. The sample was CD4+ or CD8+ T cells sorted from blood, taken in a trial of the OX40 agonist ivuxolimab.

The CDR3: CTSSYVGQGSYEQYF. The CDR3 region has the DNA TGTACCAGCAGTTACGTGGGACAGGGATCCTACGAGCAGTACTTC. The chain links TRBV6-6 to TRBJ2-7; 9 positions agree with TRBD1. The CDR3 is 15 residues long. Germline lookup yields CDR1 MNHNY and CDR2 SVGAGI (reference sequence).